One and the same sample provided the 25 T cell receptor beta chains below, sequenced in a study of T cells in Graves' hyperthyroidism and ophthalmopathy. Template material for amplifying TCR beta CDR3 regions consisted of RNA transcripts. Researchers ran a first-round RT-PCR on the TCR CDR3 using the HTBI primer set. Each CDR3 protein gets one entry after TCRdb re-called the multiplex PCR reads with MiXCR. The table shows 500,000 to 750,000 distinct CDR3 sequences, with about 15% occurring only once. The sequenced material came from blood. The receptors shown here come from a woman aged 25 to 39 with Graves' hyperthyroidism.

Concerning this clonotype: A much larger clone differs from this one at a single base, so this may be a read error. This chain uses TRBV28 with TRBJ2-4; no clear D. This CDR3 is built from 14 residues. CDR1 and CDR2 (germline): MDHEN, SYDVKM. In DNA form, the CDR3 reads TGTGCCAGCGGTTTTTCTCCAGCCAAAAACATTCAGTACTTC. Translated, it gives CASGFSPAKNIQYF.

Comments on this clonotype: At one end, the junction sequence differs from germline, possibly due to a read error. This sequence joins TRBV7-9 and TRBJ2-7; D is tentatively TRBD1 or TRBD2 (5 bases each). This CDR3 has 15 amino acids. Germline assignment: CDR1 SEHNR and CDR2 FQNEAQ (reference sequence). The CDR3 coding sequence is TGTGCCGGCAGCTCGGGACCTAAGGATTTCTACGAGCAGTACTTC. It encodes CAGSSGPKDFYEQYF.

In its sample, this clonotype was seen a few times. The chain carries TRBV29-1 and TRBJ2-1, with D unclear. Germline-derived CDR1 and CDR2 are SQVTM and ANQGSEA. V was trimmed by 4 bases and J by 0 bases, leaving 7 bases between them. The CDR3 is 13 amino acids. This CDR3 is CSVAFISYNEQFF. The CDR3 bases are TGCAGCGTTGCCTTTATCTCCTACAATGAGCAGTTCTTC.

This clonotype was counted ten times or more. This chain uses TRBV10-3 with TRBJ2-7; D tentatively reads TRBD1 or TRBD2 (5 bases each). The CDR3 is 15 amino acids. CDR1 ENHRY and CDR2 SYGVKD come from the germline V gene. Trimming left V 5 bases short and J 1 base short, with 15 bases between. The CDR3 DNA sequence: TGTGCCATCAGTATCGACGGTGGGGGTTCCTACGAGCAGTACTTC. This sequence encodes CAISIDGGGSYEQYF.

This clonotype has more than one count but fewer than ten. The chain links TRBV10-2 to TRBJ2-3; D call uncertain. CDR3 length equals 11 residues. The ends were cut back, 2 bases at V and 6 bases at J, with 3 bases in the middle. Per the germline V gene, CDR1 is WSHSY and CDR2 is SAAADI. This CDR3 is CASSEMDTQYF. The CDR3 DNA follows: TGCGCCAGCAGTGAGATGGATACGCAGTATTTT.

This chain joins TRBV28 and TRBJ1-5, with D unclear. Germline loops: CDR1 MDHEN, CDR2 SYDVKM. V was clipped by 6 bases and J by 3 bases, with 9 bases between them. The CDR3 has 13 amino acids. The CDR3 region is CASRGFPNQPQHF. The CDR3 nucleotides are TGTGCCAGCAGGGGGTTCCCCAATCAGCCCCAGCATTTT.

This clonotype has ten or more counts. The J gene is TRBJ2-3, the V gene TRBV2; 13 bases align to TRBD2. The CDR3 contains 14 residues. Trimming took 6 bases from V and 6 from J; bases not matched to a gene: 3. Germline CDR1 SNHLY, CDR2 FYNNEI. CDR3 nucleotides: TGTGCCAGCAGAGGACTAGCGGGAGTCGATACGCAGTATTTT. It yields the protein CASRGLAGVDTQYF.

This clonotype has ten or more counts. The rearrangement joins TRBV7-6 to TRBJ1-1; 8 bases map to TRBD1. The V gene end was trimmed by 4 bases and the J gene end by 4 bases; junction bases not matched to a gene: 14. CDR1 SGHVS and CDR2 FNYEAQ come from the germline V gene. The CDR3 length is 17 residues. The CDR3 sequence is CASSYSTGAGEGTEAFF. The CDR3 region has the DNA TGTGCCAGCAGCTACTCGACAGGGGCTGGAGAGGGCACTGAAGCTTTCTTT.

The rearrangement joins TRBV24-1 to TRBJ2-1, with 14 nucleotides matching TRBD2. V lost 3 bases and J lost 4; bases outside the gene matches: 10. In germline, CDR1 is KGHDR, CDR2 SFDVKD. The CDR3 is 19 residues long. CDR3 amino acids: CATSDLPGTSGSFYNEQFF. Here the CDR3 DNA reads TGTGCCACCAGTGATCTTCCCGGGACTAGCGGGAGTTTTTACAATGAGCAGTTCTTC.

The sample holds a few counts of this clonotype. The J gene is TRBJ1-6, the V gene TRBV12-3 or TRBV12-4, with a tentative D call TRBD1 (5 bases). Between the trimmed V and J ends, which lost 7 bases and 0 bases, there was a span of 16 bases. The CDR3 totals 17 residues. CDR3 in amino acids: CASTSSGRHSYNSPLHF. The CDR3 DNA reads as TGTGCCAGCACCTCCTCGGGACGCCACTCCTATAATTCACCCCTCCACTTT.

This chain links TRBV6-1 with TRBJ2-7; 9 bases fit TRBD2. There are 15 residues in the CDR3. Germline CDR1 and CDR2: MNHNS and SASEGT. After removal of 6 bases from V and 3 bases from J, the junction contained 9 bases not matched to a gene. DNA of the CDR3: TGTGCCAGCAGCCGACTGACTAGCGGACGCTACGAGCAGTACTTC. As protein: CASSRLTSGRYEQYF.

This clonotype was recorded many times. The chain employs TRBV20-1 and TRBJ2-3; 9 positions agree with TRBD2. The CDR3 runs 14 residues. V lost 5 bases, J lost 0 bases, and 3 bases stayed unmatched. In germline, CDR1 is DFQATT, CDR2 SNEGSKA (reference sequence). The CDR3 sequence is CSAPTSGSTDTQYF. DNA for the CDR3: TGCAGTGCTCCTACTAGCGGGAGCACAGATACGCAGTATTTT.

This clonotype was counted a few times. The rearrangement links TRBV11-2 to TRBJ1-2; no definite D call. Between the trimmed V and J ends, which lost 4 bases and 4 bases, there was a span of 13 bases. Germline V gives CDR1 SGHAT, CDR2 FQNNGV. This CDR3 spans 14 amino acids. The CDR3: CASSSGGVPYGYTF. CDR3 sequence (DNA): TGTGCCAGCAGCTCGGGCGGGGTTCCCTATGGCTACACCTTC.

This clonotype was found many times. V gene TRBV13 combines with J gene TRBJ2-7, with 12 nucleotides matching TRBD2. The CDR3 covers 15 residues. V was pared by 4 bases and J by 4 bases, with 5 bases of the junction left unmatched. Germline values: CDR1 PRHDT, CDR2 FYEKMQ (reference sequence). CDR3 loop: CASSSRGTSGYEQYF. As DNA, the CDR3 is TGTGCCAGCAGCTCCCGGGGGACTAGCGGGTACGAGCAGTACTTC.

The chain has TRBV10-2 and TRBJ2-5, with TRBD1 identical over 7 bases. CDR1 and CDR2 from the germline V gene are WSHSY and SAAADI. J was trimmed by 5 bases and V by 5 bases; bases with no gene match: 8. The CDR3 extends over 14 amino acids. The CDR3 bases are TGCGCCAGCAGTCCGACAGGGTGGGGTGAGACCCAGTACTTC. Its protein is CASSPTGWGETQYF.

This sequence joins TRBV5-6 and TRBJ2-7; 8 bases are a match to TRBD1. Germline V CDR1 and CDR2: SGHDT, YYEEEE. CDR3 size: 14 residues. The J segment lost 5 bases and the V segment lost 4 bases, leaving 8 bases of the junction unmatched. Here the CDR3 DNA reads TGTGCCAGCAGCATTACGGACAGGGTCCACGAGCAGTACTTC. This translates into CASSITDRVHEQYF.

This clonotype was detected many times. The CDR3 spells CASSLILGLGGTGELFF. The CDR3 nucleotides are TGTGCCAGCAGTTTAATTTTGGGTCTCGGGGGCACCGGGGAGCTGTTTTTT. This chain connects TRBV28 to TRBJ2-2; TRBD2 is a possible D gene (6 bases). The CDR3 loop spans 17 amino acids. The V gene's germline CDR1 is MDHEN and CDR2 SYDVKM. Trimming cost V 2 bases and J 4 bases, with 17 bases left between them.

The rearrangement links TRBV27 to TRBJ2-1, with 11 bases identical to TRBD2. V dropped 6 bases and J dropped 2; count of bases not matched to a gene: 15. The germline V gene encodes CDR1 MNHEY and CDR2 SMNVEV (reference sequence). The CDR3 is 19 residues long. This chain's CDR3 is CASSPGGRLAGPTYNEQFF. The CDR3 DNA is TGTGCCAGCAGCCCGGGGGGGAGACTAGCGGGACCAACCTACAATGAGCAGTTCTTC.

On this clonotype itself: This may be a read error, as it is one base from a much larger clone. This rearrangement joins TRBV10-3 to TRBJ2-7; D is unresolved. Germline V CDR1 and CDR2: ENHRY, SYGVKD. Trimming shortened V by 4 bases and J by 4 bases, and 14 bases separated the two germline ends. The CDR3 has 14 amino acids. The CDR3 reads CAISGSRYPYEQYF. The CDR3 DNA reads TGTGCCATCAGTGGCTCAAGGTACCCATACGAGCAGTACTTC.

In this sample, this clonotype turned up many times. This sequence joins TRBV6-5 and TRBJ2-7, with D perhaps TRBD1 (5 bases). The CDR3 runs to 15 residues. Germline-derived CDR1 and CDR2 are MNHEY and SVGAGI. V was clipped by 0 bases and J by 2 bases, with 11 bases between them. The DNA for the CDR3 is TGTGCCAGCAGTTACTCGATGGCAGGGCCCTACGAGCAGTACTTC. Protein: CASSYSMAGPYEQYF.

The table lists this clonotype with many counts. Here the CDR3 DNA reads TGTGCCAGCAGCTCACGATCCCGCTTGAATGAGCAGTTCTTC. It specifies CASSSRSRLNEQFF. The chain links TRBV7-9 to TRBJ2-1; D is ambiguous. The V gene's germline CDR1 is SEHNR and CDR2 FQNEAQ (reference sequence). V gave up 4 bases and J gave up 7 bases, with 14 bases separating them. The CDR3 spans 14 residues.

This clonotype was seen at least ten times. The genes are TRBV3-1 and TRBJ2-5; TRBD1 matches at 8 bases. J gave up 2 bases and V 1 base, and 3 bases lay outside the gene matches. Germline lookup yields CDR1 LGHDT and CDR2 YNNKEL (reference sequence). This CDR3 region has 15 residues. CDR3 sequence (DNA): TGTGCCAGCAGCCAAGGGACAGGGAGTCAAGAGACCCAGTACTTC. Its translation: CASSQGTGSQETQYF.

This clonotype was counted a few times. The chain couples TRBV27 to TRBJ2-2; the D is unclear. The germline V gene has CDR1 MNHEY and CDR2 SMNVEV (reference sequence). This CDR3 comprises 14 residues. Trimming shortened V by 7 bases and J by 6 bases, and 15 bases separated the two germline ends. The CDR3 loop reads CASNGRGLAGELFF. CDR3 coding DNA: TGTGCCAGCAACGGTCGAGGCCTTGCCGGGGAGCTGTTTTTT.

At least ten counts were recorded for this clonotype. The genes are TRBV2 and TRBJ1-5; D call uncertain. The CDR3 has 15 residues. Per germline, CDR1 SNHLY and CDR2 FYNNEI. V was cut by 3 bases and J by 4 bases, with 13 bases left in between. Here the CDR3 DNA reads TGTGCCAGCAGTGATCTCTACAGACCTAATCAGCCCCAGCATTTT. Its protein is CASSDLYRPNQPQHF.

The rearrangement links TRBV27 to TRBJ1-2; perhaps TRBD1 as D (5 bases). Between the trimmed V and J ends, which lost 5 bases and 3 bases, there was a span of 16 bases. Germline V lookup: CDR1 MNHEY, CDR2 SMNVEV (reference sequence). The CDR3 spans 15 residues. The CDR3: CASSGGRGWDYGYTF. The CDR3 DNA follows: TGTGCCAGCAGTGGAGGCCGGGGCTGGGACTATGGCTACACCTTC.